The rows below give T cell receptor beta chains drawn from one sample of a study of beta chain features in type 1 diabetes. This table comes from immunoSEQ multiplex PCR, and its TCRdb copy is limited to in-frame clones, with some not included. Of 240,000 or so clones listed, roughly 30% are singletons. The sequencing input was central memory CD4+ T cells from blood. The source of these receptors is a man aged 30 to 45 in good health. CDR3s include the opening cysteine and the closing phenylalanine or tryptophan. The order of the fields is V gene, D gene, clone size, J gene, CDR3 DNA, CDR3 protein. D genes are given only for firm matches. Some rows have no size entry. The others give once, few or many, or a class for an expanded clone.

TRBV18	TRBD2	-	TRBJ2-1	TGTGCCAGCTCACGGGGACTAGCCTCCTACAATGAGCAGTTCTTC	CASSRGLASYNEQFF
TRBV4-1	-	-	TRBJ2-7	TGCGCCAGCAGCCGCGCCCCAGTTGGCGAGCAGTACTTC	CASSRAPVGEQYF
TRBV2	TRBD1	-	TRBJ2-3	TGTGCCAGCAGTGGAGACAGGGCGAGGAGCACAGATACGCAGTATTTT	CASSGDRARSTDTQYF
TRBV7-9	-	-	TRBJ2-3	TGTGCCAGCAACCCACAAGCTAGCACAGATACGCAGTATTTT	CASNPQASTDTQYF
TRBV27	-	few	TRBJ1-1	TGTGCCAGCAGTGTCCCCGGGTTTACGGCTTTCTTT	CASSVPGFTAFF
TRBV6-6	-	once	TRBJ1-1	TGTGCCAGCAGCCGCTCGGACGGACGGAACACTGAAGCTTTCTTT	CASSRSDGRNTEAFF
TRBV5-4	TRBD1	few	TRBJ2-7	TGTGCCAGCACTTCACCGGACAGGGCGGAAAACGAGCAGTACTTC	CASTSPDRAENEQYF
TRBV15	TRBD1	many	TRBJ2-7	TGTGCCACCAGCAGTCTTGGACAGGGCCTTACCTACGAGCAGTACTTC	CATSSLGQGLTYEQYF
TRBV27	-	-	TRBJ2-1	TGTGCCAGCAGTTTGCTGGGACTTCCGAACGACCTCTACAATGAGCAGTTCTTC	CASSLLGLPNDLYNEQFF
TRBV10-3	TRBD2	-	TRBJ2-5	TGTGCCGCCCGGGGGGAGACAGTTCAAGAGACCCAGTACTTC	CAARGETVQETQYF
TRBV7-9	-	few	TRBJ2-2	TGTGCCAGCAGCTTTGAGAGGGCGCGAATCTCCGGGGAGCTGTTTTTT	CASSFERARISGELFF
TRBV4-2	TRBD2	-	TRBJ2-1	TGTGCCAGCAGCCCAAGGGCTAGCGGGAGCGGACGGCAGTTCTTC	CASSPRASGSGRQFF
TRBV18	-	few	TRBJ1-1	TGTGCCAGCTCCAAGACAGAGAACACTGAAGCTTTCTTT	CASSKTENTEAFF
TRBV4-3	TRBD2	-	TRBJ2-1	TGCGCCAGCAGCCAAGACTGGACTAGCGGGAGGGCCCTCATCCATGAGCAGTTCTTC	CASSQDWTSGRALIHEQFF
TRBV11-2	-	few	TRBJ2-3	TGTGCCAGCAGCTTAGTATGGGGGGCACGCACAGATACGCAGTATTTT	CASSLVWGARTDTQYF
TRBV2	-	-	TRBJ1-1	TGTGCCAGCAGTGTCTCCGGAGAGACTGAAGCTTTCTTT	CASSVSGETEAFF
TRBV12-5	-	-	TRBJ2-1	TGTGCTAGTGCCACCCCGGAGGGAAGGGAGCAGTTCTTC	CASATPEGREQFF
TRBV30	-	-	TRBJ1-4	TGTGCCTGGAGTGTGATATCGGGGGAAAAACTGTTTTTT	CAWSVISGEKLFF